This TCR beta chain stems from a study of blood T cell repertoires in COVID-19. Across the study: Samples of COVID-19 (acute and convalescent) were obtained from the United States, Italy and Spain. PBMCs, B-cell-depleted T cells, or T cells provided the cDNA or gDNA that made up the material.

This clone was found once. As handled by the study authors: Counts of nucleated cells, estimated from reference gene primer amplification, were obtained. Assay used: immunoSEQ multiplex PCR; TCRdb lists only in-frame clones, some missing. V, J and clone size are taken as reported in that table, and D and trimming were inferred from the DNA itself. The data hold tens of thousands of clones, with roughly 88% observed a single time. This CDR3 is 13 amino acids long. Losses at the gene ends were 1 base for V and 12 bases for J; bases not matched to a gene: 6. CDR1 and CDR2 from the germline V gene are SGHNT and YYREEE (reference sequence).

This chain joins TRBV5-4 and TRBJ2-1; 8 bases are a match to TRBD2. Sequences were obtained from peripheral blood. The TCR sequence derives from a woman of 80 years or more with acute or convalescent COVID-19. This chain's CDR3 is CASSLSREGRQFF. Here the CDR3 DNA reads TGTGCCAGCAGCTTGTCTCGGGAGGGCCGGCAGTTCTTC.